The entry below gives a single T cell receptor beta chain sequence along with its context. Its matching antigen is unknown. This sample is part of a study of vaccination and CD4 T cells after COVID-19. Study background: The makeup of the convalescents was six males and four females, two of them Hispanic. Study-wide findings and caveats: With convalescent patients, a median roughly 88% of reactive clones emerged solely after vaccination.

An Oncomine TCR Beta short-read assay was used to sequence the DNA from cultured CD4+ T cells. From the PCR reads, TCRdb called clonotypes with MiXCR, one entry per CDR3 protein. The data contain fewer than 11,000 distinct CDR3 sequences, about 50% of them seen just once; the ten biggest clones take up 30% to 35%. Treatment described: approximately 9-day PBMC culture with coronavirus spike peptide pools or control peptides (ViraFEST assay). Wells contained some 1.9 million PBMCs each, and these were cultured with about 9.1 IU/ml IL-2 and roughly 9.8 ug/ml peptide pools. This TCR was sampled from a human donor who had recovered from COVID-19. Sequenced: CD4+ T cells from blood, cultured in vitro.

The CDR3: CASGLLAGVGEQYF. The CDR3 bases are TGTGCCAGCGGACTACTAGCGGGAGTAGGCGAGCAGTACTTC. V and J are TRBV12-3 or TRBV12-4 and TRBJ2-7, with TRBD2 matching over 11 bases. J lost 6 bases, V lost 8 bases, and 9 bases had no gene match. This CDR3 has 14 amino acids.